The T cell receptor beta chain under discussion was sequenced for a study of regulatory T cells in long-lasting Graves disease. The overall study: Graves' patients with a new diagnosis had received antithyroid drugs under 3 months.

Time point of the sample: newly diagnosed GD, antithyroid drugs for less than 3 months. Isolated PBMC RNA provided the starting material for the TCR library. Arm-PCR of CDR3 regions and iRepertoire HTBI primers were the basis on which TCR beta libraries were built. Each CDR3 protein is one row after TCRdb ran MiXCR on the multiplex PCR reads. The sample comprises approximately 350,000 distinct CDR3 sequences, approximately 12% of which are singletons, and 18% rests with the top ten. The same specimen was also included in a second study, on T cells in Graves' hyperthyroidism and ophthalmopathy. That work states: Newly diagnosed hyperthyroidism patients aged 18 to 65 years had disease lasting under 2 months.

The TCR was taken from a woman in her late teens or twenties with Graves disease. Source: peripheral blood mononuclear cells (PBMCs), taken at new diagnosis, from a patient treated with antithyroid drugs.

The CDR3 sequence is CASGLLLSGELFF. Here the CDR3 DNA reads TGTGCTAGTGGTTTGCTGCTGTCCGGGGAGCTGTTTTTT. This sequence joins TRBV12-5 and TRBJ2-2; D remains unclear. This CDR3 is built from 13 residues. The germline V gene has CDR1 LGHNT and CDR2 FRNRAP. Trimming pared 2 bases from V and 6 bases from J, leaving 7 bases between.